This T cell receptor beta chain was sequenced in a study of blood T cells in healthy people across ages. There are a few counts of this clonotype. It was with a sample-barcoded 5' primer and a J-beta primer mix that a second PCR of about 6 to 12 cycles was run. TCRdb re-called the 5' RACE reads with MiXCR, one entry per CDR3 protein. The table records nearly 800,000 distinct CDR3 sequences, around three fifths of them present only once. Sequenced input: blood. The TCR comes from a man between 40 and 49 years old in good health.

CDR3 amino acids: CASSPGLAKNEQFF. In DNA form, the CDR3 reads TGTGCCAGCAGCCCGGGACTAGCTAAAAATGAGCAGTTCTTC. V usage is TRBV7-2 and J usage is TRBJ2-1, with 9 positions matching TRBD2. Germline V lookup: CDR1 SGHTA, CDR2 FQGNSA. The trim removed 5 bases at V and 7 bases at J, leaving 6 bases unmatched. CDR3 size: 14 residues.